The 29 T cell receptor beta chains below were found in one sample sequenced in a study of beta chain features in type 1 diabetes. Reverse transcribing all isolated RNA meant expressed TCRB transcripts were sequenced. The repertoire was sequenced with immunoSEQ multiplex PCR; TCRdb's copy has only in-frame clones and lacks some. The sample includes 630,000 or so clones, around 15% of them seen just once. Notes on the study in general: Shorter TCRB CDR3s, moderately but significantly so, marked every one of the four CD4+ subsets in Type 1 diabetes patients.

Their antigen targets remain unknown. The specimen was naive CD4+ T cells from blood. These receptors were taken from a man younger than 35 with type 1 diabetes.

This chain connects TRBV5-1 to TRBJ2-1, with 9 bases fitting TRBD1. Looked up from germline, CDR1 is SGHRS and CDR2 is YFSETQ. The ends lost 4 bases at V and 2 bases at J; junction bases unmatched: 7. CDR3 length equals 16 residues. Written as DNA, the CDR3 is TGCGCCAGCAGCCCGGTGTGGGACAGGGCCTACAATGAGCAGTTCTTC. Translated: CASSPVWDRAYNEQFF.

This clone was found a few times. The chain uses TRBV30 and TRBJ2-1, with D possibly being TRBD1 or TRBD2 (5 bases each). V lost 8 bases, J lost 4 bases, and 18 bases lay in between. The CDR3 consists of 14 residues. The germline V gene has CDR1 GTSNPN and CDR2 SVGIG (reference sequence). The CDR3: CATLKGRAYNEQFF. CDR3 DNA sequence: TGTGCCACACTTAAGGGGCGGGCATACAATGAGCAGTTCTTC.

This chain uses TRBV27 with TRBJ2-7; D is possibly TRBD2 (6 bases). V lost 2 bases, J lost 4 bases, and 15 bases lay in between. CDR3 length: 15 amino acids. Germline V gives CDR1 MNHEY, CDR2 SMNVEV (reference sequence). The CDR3 nucleotides are TGTGCCAGCAGTTTAGGGCCGGGGGTCGAATACGAGCAGTACTTC. Its translation: CASSLGPGVEYEQYF.

V and J are TRBV10-3 and TRBJ2-7; 7 bases are shared with TRBD1. CDR1 is ENHRY, CDR2 SYGVKD, per germline. V was clipped by 0 bases and J by 7 bases; unmatched bases: 12. The CDR3 has 16 amino acids. CDR3 in amino acids: CAISESKGDRSGEQYF. For the CDR3, the DNA is TGTGCCATCAGTGAGTCGAAGGGGGACAGAAGTGGGGAGCAGTACTTC.

The rearrangement joins TRBV28 to TRBJ2-3, with 7 bases lining up with TRBD2. Germline V CDR1 and CDR2: MDHEN, SYDVKM. The CDR3 spans 12 residues. Germline trimming cut 9 bases from V and 1 base from J; bases unmatched to any gene: 1. CDR3 in amino acids: CASAGGTDTQYF. CDR3 DNA: TGTGCCAGTGCGGGGGGCACAGATACGCAGTATTTT.

This clone was seen a handful of times. The J gene is TRBJ1-6, the V gene TRBV4-2; 10 bases are a match to TRBD1. CDR3 length: 15 amino acids. The germline CDR1 and CDR2 sequences are LGHNA and YNFKEQ. V lost 4 bases to trimming and J lost 8 bases; unmatched junction nucleotides: 5. The CDR3 reads CASSLEGQGDSPLHF. The CDR3 nucleotides read TGTGCCAGCAGCCTCGAAGGACAGGGGGATTCACCCCTCCACTTT.

The rearrangement links TRBV28 to TRBJ2-1, with D unclear. This CDR3 is 13 amino acids long. Germline V gene lookup returns CDR1 MDHEN and CDR2 SYDVKM. The V and J ends lost 2 bases and 15 bases respectively, with 17 bases between them. This chain's CDR3 is CASSLEYQSVRFF. CDR3 nucleotides: TGTGCCAGCAGTTTAGAGTACCAGTCTGTGCGGTTCTTC.

The chain couples TRBV7-2 to TRBJ2-5, with TRBD1 identical over 7 bases. Germline CDR1 is SGHTA and CDR2 is FQGNSA. Trimming removed 6 bases from V and 2 bases from J; junction bases left unmatched: 9. The CDR3 loop spans 15 amino acids. The CDR3 DNA reads TGTGCCAGCAGGATTGCACCGGGACAGCAAGAGACCCAGTACTTC. Amino acid sequence: CASRIAPGQQETQYF. The whole variable domain, filled in from reference TRBV7-2 and TRBJ2-5, reads GAGVSQSPSNKVTEKGKDVELRCDPISGHTALYWYRQSLGQGLEFLIYFQGNSAPDKSGLPSDRFSAERTGGSVSTLTIQRTQQEDSAVYLCASRIAPGQQETQYFGPGTRLLVL.

The table lists this clone with a few counts. The V and J genes are TRBV5-1 and TRBJ2-3, with D perhaps TRBD1 (5 bases). There are 15 residues in the CDR3. The ends were cut back, 2 bases at V and 0 bases at J, with 10 bases in the middle. Looked up from germline, CDR1 is SGHRS and CDR2 is YFSETQ. In DNA form, the CDR3 reads TGCGCCAGCAGCTTATGGACACCCAGCACAGATACGCAGTATTTT. Encoded protein: CASSLWTPSTDTQYF. Full variable domain (missing parts from reference TRBV5-1 and TRBJ2-3): KAGVTQTPRYLIKTRGQQVTLSCSPISGHRSVSWYQQTPGQGLQFLFEYFSETQRNKGNFPGRFSGRQFSNSRSEMNVSTLELGDSALYLCASSLWTPSTDTQYFGPGTRLTVL.

This clone was counted a few times. The chain carries TRBV5-5 and TRBJ1-5, with TRBD1 identical over 8 bases. The CDR3 length is 14 residues. Germline V lookup: CDR1 SGHKS, CDR2 YYEKEE (reference sequence). Trimming removed 4 bases from V and 5 bases from J; junction bases left unmatched: 5. CDR3 residues: CASSPDRADQPQHF. The DNA of the CDR3 is TGTGCCAGCAGCCCGGACAGGGCGGATCAGCCCCAGCATTTT.

The CDR3 nucleotides read TGTGCCAGCAGCTTATCGTGGGACAGGGGCATTCAGTACTTC. Protein: CASSLSWDRGIQYF. The chain is built from TRBV7-9 and TRBJ2-4, with 10 bases lining up with TRBD1. V lost 2 bases, J lost 9 bases, and 4 bases stayed unmatched. The V gene's germline CDR1 is SEHNR and CDR2 FQNEAQ (reference sequence). The CDR3 runs to 14 residues.

In its sample, this clone was seen a few times. The chain uses TRBV5-4 and TRBJ2-1, with 8 nucleotides matching TRBD2. In germline, CDR1 is SGHNT, CDR2 YYREEE (reference sequence). The J segment lost 4 bases and the V segment lost 0 bases, leaving 9 bases of the junction unmatched. The CDR3 sequence is 17 residues long. This CDR3 is CASSLASGRGAYNEQFF. For the CDR3, the DNA is TGTGCCAGCAGCTTGGCCTCCGGGAGGGGCGCTTACAATGAGCAGTTCTTC.

CDR3 in amino acids: CASSLPDRDNAEAFF. The CDR3, as DNA: TGCGCCAGCAGCCTACCTGACAGGGATAACGCTGAAGCTTTCTTT. The chain uses TRBV5-1 and TRBJ1-1, with TRBD1 identical over 7 bases. V lost 4 bases and J lost 6; bases outside the gene matches: 12. The CDR3 consists of 15 residues. CDR1 is SGHRS, CDR2 YFSETQ, per germline. The whole variable domain, remainder taken from reference TRBV5-1 and TRBJ1-1, is KAGVTQTPRYLIKTRGQQVTLSCSPISGHRSVSWYQQTPGQGLQFLFEYFSETQRNKGNFPGRFSGRQFSNSRSEMNVSTLELGDSALYLCASSLPDRDNAEAFFGQGTRLTVV.

This clone was observed a handful of times. At the DNA level, this CDR3 is encoded by other sequences in the same sample as well. The chain combines TRBV30 with TRBJ2-6; D is unclear. V lost 4 bases to trimming and J lost 4 bases, with 5 bases between them. This CDR3 comprises 12 residues. Germline V gene lookup returns CDR1 GTSNPN and CDR2 SVGIG (reference sequence). The CDR3 DNA reads as TGTGCCTGGACCGCCGGGGCCAACGTCCTGACTTTC. It codes for CAWTAGANVLTF.

The chain employs TRBV11-2 and TRBJ1-2; 9 nucleotides agree with TRBD1. The CDR3 runs to 14 residues. J was trimmed by 7 bases and V by 6 bases; bases with no gene match: 9. Per the germline V gene, CDR1 is SGHAT and CDR2 is FQNNGV. The CDR3 sequence is CASSPIQGASGYTF. The DNA for the CDR3 is TGTGCCAGCAGTCCAATACAGGGGGCGAGTGGCTACACCTTC.

The table lists this clone with a few counts. In the same sample, other DNA sequences code for this CDR3. V gene TRBV7-2 combines with J gene TRBJ2-1; D unclear. Per the germline V gene, CDR1 is SGHTA and CDR2 is FQGNSA. The CDR3 is made up of 15 amino acids. Trimming cost V 1 base and J 0 bases, with 7 bases left between them. Here the CDR3 DNA reads TGTGCCAGCAGCTTAGAGTACAACTCCTACAATGAGCAGTTCTTC. This encodes CASSLEYNSYNEQFF.

The chain links TRBV25-1 to TRBJ2-5; D may correspond to TRBD1 or TRBD2 (5 bases each). Germline CDR1 and CDR2: MGHDK and SYGVNS. V was pared by 8 bases and J by 7 bases, with 17 bases between. CDR3 length: 13 amino acids. The CDR3 DNA sequence: TGTGCCAGCCGACGAGGGGCGGATGGGACCCAGTACTTC. The encoded protein is CASRRGADGTQYF. The full variable domain, completed using reference TRBV25-1 and TRBJ2-5, is EADIYQTPRYLVIGTGKKITLECSQTMGHDKMYWYQQDPGMELHLIHYSYGVNSTEKGDLSSESTVSRIRTEHFPLTLESARPSHTSQYLCASRRGADGTQYFGPGTRLLVL.

V usage is TRBV15 and J usage is TRBJ1-1; D not resolved. Trimming removed 1 base at V and 5 bases at J, with 11 bases between. This CDR3 contains 14 residues. Germline V gene lookup returns CDR1 LNHNV and CDR2 YYDKDF (reference sequence). The CDR3 region is CATSRAAGGTEAFF. In nucleotides, the CDR3 is TGTGCCACCAGCAGAGCGGCAGGCGGGACTGAAGCTTTCTTT.

This rearrangement joins TRBV4-2 to TRBJ2-7, with TRBD2 as a possible D gene (5 bases). Germline V gene lookup returns CDR1 LGHNA and CDR2 YNFKEQ. Between the trimmed V and J ends, which lost 0 bases and 5 bases, there was a span of 11 bases. The CDR3 has 14 residues. CDR3 sequence: CASSQDAGRNEQYF. The DNA of the CDR3 is TGTGCCAGCAGCCAAGATGCGGGCAGGAACGAGCAGTACTTC.

CDR3 sequence (DNA): TGTGCCAGCAGCTCATCCGGGACTCCGAAAGAGACCCAGTACTTC. Translated: CASSSSGTPKETQYF. This chain joins TRBV7-2 and TRBJ2-5; D is perhaps TRBD2 (6 bases). The V end lost 4 bases, the J end lost 3 bases, and 15 bases lay between the germline ends. Looked up from germline, CDR1 is SGHTA and CDR2 is FQGNSA. The CDR3 is made up of 15 amino acids.

This clone was detected a few times. The genes are TRBV6-1 and TRBJ2-1, with D unclear. Trimming took off 7 bases at V and 8 bases at J, with 15 bases between the two ends. There are 13 residues in the CDR3. Germline-derived CDR1 and CDR2 are MNHNS and SASEGT. The CDR3 nucleotides read TGTGCCAGCAATTCTGTGGGGTGGGATGAGCAGTTCTTC. It is translated as CASNSVGWDEQFF.

The J gene is TRBJ1-6, the V gene TRBV2; the D gene is possibly TRBD1 (6 bases). CDR3 length: 16 residues. Germline-derived CDR1 and CDR2 are SNHLY and FYNNEI. The V and J ends lost 6 bases and 2 bases respectively, with 14 bases between them. CDR3 residues: CASSAPRTAYNSPLHF. Here the CDR3 DNA reads TGTGCCAGCAGCGCCCCTAGGACAGCCTATAATTCACCCCTCCACTTT.

This sequence joins TRBV7-2 and TRBJ1-2, with D maybe TRBD1 (5 bases). This CDR3 has 13 amino acids. The V end was cut by 3 bases, the J end by 3 bases, with 8 bases between. The germline V gene encodes CDR1 SGHTA and CDR2 FQGNSA. The DNA for the CDR3 is TGTGCCAGCAGCTTCGACAGTCACTATGGCTACACCTTC. Translating gives CASSFDSHYGYTF.

This sequence joins TRBV11-2 and TRBJ2-6, with D perhaps matching TRBD1 (6 bases). Germline V gene sequence: CDR1 SGHAT, CDR2 FQNNGV. The CDR3 runs to 18 residues. V was trimmed by 5 bases and J by 0 bases, leaving 17 bases between them. The CDR3 DNA is TGTGCCAGCAGCGCCAGCTACAGGGTTCGCTCTGGGGCCAACGTCCTGACTTTC. Protein product: CASSASYRVRSGANVLTF.

The chain links TRBV5-4 to TRBJ2-1; D remains unclear. V lost 0 bases and J lost 0, with 10 bases in between. Germline V gene data show CDR1 as SGHNT and CDR2 as YYREEE (reference sequence). The CDR3 extends over 16 amino acids. CDR3 nucleotides: TGTGCCAGCAGCTTGGCTCTTACCCACTCCTACAATGAGCAGTTCTTC. This sequence encodes CASSLALTHSYNEQFF.

In DNA form, the CDR3 reads TGCGCCAGCAGCTCACTTAGCGGAGGCACAGATACGCAGTATTTT. Protein sequence: CASSSLSGGTDTQYF. The chain combines TRBV5-1 with TRBJ2-3, with D perhaps matching TRBD2 (6 bases). V lost 3 bases to trimming and J lost 1 base, with 12 bases between them. This CDR3 region has 15 residues. From germline, CDR1 is SGHRS and CDR2 YFSETQ.

J is TRBJ2-7 and V is TRBV28, with 11 bases aligning to TRBD1. The CDR3 loop spans 15 amino acids. Looked up from germline, CDR1 is MDHEN and CDR2 is SYDVKM. The J segment lost 6 bases and the V segment lost 6 bases, leaving 10 bases of the junction unmatched. CDR3 in amino acids: CASRDAGTGGGEQYF. CDR3 in DNA: TGTGCCAGCAGGGACGCGGGGACAGGGGGAGGCGAGCAGTACTTC.

There are a few counts of this clone. The chain uses TRBV5-1 and TRBJ2-5, with 8 bases aligning to TRBD2. This CDR3 region has 14 residues. V was pared by 4 bases and J by 5 bases, with 7 bases of the junction left unmatched. Germline lookup yields CDR1 SGHRS and CDR2 YFSETQ. The chain's CDR3 is CASSDAGGGETQYF. The DNA of the CDR3 is TGCGCCAGCAGCGACGCGGGGGGCGGCGAGACCCAGTACTTC. The full variable domain, its missing parts supplied by reference TRBV5-1 and TRBJ2-5, is KAGVTQTPRYLIKTRGQQVTLSCSPISGHRSVSWYQQTPGQGLQFLFEYFSETQRNKGNFPGRFSGRQFSNSRSEMNVSTLELGDSALYLCASSDAGGGETQYFGPGTRLLVL.

The chain couples TRBV4-2 to TRBJ2-1; no reliable D call. V lost 0 bases to trimming and J lost 0 bases, with 9 bases between them. Germline V gene data show CDR1 as LGHNA and CDR2 as YNFKEQ. CDR3 length: 16 amino acids. The CDR3 sequence: CASSQDSEPSYNEQFF. CDR3 DNA: TGTGCCAGCAGCCAAGATTCGGAGCCCTCCTACAATGAGCAGTTCTTC.